The rows below give T cell receptor beta chains drawn from one sample of a study of shared T cell receptors in the human thymus. TCRdb's copy holds only in-frame clones and misses some; the assay was immunoSEQ multiplex PCR. The sample includes hundreds of thousands of clones, more than 70% of them seen just once. The same data also contributed to another study, on human thymus T cells.

Sequenced sample: thymocytes. Source of these receptors: a boy under three years old with a congenital heart defect. CDR3s include the opening cysteine and the closing phenylalanine or tryptophan. A D gene is named only where the DNA matches it firmly. Some rows mark clone size as missing; the rest say once, few, many or name a class of expanded clone.

v_gene	j_gene	abundance	d_gene	CDR3aa	CDR3nt
TRBV9	TRBJ2-1	.	TRBD1	CASSVTPGTERYNEQFF	TGTGCCAGCAGCGTCACCCCAGGGACAGAAAGATACAATGAGCAGTTCTTC
TRBV4-1	TRBJ2-7	.	.	CASSQGPAGEQYF	TGCGCCAGCAGCCAGGGTCCCGCGGGGGAGCAGTACTTC
TRBV14	TRBJ2-3	.	TRBD2	CASSQGLAGVGYF	TGTGCCAGCAGCCAAGGGCTAGCGGGAGTCGGGTATTTT
TRBV6-1	TRBJ2-7	.	.	CATNGYEQYF	TGTGCCACCAACGGTTACGAGCAGTACTTC
TRBV13	TRBJ2-1	.	.	CASSPRGGPSYNEQFF	TGTGCCAGCAGCCCCCGCGGGGGCCCCTCCTACAATGAGCAGTTCTTC
TRBV20-1	TRBJ2-1	.	.	CSASYGNEQFF	TGCAGTGCTAGCTACGGCAATGAGCAGTTCTTC
TRBV2	TRBJ2-7	.	.	CASSRQHYEQYF	TGTGCCTCATCGAGACAGCACTACGAGCAGTACTTC
TRBV10-1	TRBJ2-3	.	TRBD2	CASSEPSGTPGTDTQYF	TGCGCCAGCAGTGAACCTAGCGGCACGCCGGGCACAGATACGCAGTATTTT
TRBV2	TRBJ2-6	.	.	CASLGARAGLSGANVLTF	TGTGCCAGCCTCGGAGCCAGAGCCGGCCTATCTGGGGCCAACGTCCTGACTTTC
TRBV7-6	TRBJ2-7	once	TRBD1	CASSLTGTAYEQYF	TGTGCCAGCAGCTTAACCGGGACAGCCTACGAGCAGTACTTC
TRBV5-6	TRBJ1-2	once	.	CASSSPPGVIYGYTF	TGTGCCAGCAGCTCCCCCCCGGGGGTGATCTATGGCTACACCTTC
TRBV2	TRBJ1-2	.	.	CASSDPSDRSSKPFYGYTF	TGTGCCAGCAGCGACCCCAGCGACAGGTCCTCGAAACCCTTCTATGGCTACACCTTC
TRBV2	TRBJ1-5	.	TRBD1	CASSEADRGNQPQHF	TGTGCCAGCAGTGAAGCGGACAGGGGAAATCAGCCCCAGCATTTT
TRBV6-1	TRBJ2-2	.	.	CASSDRGNGELFF	TGTGCCAGCAGTGATCGGGGGAATGGGGAGCTGTTTTTT
TRBV30	TRBJ2-1	.	TRBD2	CAWNFLAVGDNEQFF	TGTGCCTGGAACTTCCTAGCGGTCGGGGACAATGAGCAGTTCTTC
TRBV14	TRBJ1-1	.	.	CASSQDGGGFHTEAFF	TGTGCCAGCAGCCAAGACGGCGGGGGCTTTCACACTGAAGCTTTCTTT
TRBV5-1	TRBJ2-5	.	.	CASSFNRETQYF	TGCGCCAGCAGCTTTAATCGAGAGACCCAGTACTTC
TRBV2	TRBJ2-3	.	TRBD1	CASSAWDSHTDTQYF	TGTGCCAGCAGTGCCTGGGACAGCCACACAGATACGCAGTATTTT
TRBV9	TRBJ2-5	.	.	CASSVFEGEETQYF	TGTGCCAGCAGCGTATTTGAAGGGGAAGAGACCCAGTACTTC
TRBV5-8	TRBJ2-3	few	.	CARSDTQYF	TGTGCCCGGAGTGATACGCAGTATTTT
TRBV14	TRBJ2-7	.	TRBD2	CASSPHRPERESSYEQYF	TGTGCCAGCAGCCCGCATAGGCCGGAGCGGGAGTCTTCCTACGAGCAGTACTTC
TRBV19	TRBJ2-7	.	TRBD1	CASSPTLGDRGPQAPYEQYF	TGTGCCAGTAGCCCTACATTAGGGGACAGGGGACCCCAGGCCCCCTACGAGCAGTACTTC
TRBV13	TRBJ2-3	.	TRBD1	CASSLGQGRSTDTQYF	TGTGCCAGCAGCTTAGGACAGGGGCGATCCACAGATACGCAGTATTTT
TRBV29-1	TRBJ2-1	.	TRBD2	CSVEAPGLPYNEQFF	TGCAGCGTTGAAGCTCCGGGACTACCTTACAATGAGCAGTTCTTC
TRBV6-1	TRBJ1-2	.	.	CASSEVLGSYGYTF	TGTGCCAGCAGTGAAGTCCTAGGTAGCTATGGCTACACCTTC
TRBV27	TRBJ2-7	.	.	CASSLSGQTYEQYF	TGTGCCAGCAGTTTATCCGGACAGACCTACGAGCAGTACTTC
TRBV19	TRBJ1-5	once	.	CASSIIQKIDQPQHF	TGTGCCAGTAGTATAATACAGAAGATCGATCAGCCCCAGCATTTT
TRBV4-1	TRBJ2-2	.	TRBD2	CASSRATGASGVNTGELFF	TGCGCCAGCAGCCGAGCGACTGGAGCCAGCGGGGTGAACACCGGGGAGCTGTTTTTT
TRBV7-9	TRBJ2-1	few	TRBD1	CASSTPGQGFSYNEQFF	TGTGCCAGCAGCACACCGGGACAGGGATTTTCCTACAATGAGCAGTTCTTC
TRBV5-4	TRBJ2-3	.	TRBD2	CASSLLAGATDTQYF	TGTGCCAGCAGCTTGCTAGCGGGAGCCACAGATACGCAGTATTTT
TRBV5-8	TRBJ1-3	few	TRBD1	CASSSGTGSSSGNTIYF	TGTGCCAGCAGCTCCGGGACAGGGTCGAGCTCTGGAAACACCATATATTTT
TRBV7-5	TRBJ1-2	.	.	CARSNRGGYTF	TGTGCCAGAAGTAACCGCGGCGGCTACACCTTC
TRBV7-7	TRBJ1-1	.	TRBD1	CASSLARTGQEAFF	TGTGCTAGCAGCTTAGCCCGGACAGGGCAGGAAGCTTTCTTT
TRBV6-6	TRBJ2-7	once	.	CASSHQGSEQYF	TGTGCCAGCAGTCATCAGGGATCCGAGCAGTACTTC
TRBV27	TRBJ2-2	.	TRBD1	CASRDRENTGELFF	TGTGCCAGCAGAGACAGGGAGAACACCGGGGAGCTGTTTTTT
TRBV19	TRBJ2-1	.	.	CASSIVGLGEYSYNEQFF	TGTGCCAGTAGTATTGTGGGGTTGGGAGAATACTCCTACAATGAGCAGTTCTTC
TRBV5-1	TRBJ2-7	.	.	CASSLEQESPTYEQYF	TGCGCCAGCAGCTTGGAGCAAGAGTCCCCGACCTACGAGCAGTACTTC
TRBV7-3	TRBJ1-5	.	.	CASSLISLSQPQHF	TGTGCCAGCAGCTTAATTTCCCTAAGCCAGCCCCAGCATTTT
TRBV14	TRBJ2-7	.	TRBD2	CASSQPGGGRVDGEQYF	TGTGCCAGCAGCCAACCCGGGGGCGGGAGGGTTGACGGCGAGCAGTACTTC
TRBV4-1	TRBJ2-2	.	TRBD2	CASSLDNFGLAGGNTGELFF	TGCGCCAGCAGCCTTGACAACTTTGGACTAGCGGGGGGGAACACCGGGGAGCTGTTTTTT
TRBV6-4	TRBJ2-1	.	TRBD2	CAIRLGTRDNEQFF	TGTGCCATCCGATTGGGGACTAGGGACAATGAGCAGTTCTTC
TRBV5-4	TRBJ1-1	.	.	CASSVRGGWNTEAFF	TGTGCCAGCAGCGTCCGAGGGGGTTGGAACACTGAAGCTTTCTTT
TRBV14	TRBJ2-5	.	.	CASRKGETQYF	TGTGCCAGCCGGAAGGGGGAGACCCAGTACTTC
TRBV6-1	TRBJ2-7	.	TRBD1	CASTSGTDAYEQYF	TGTGCCAGCACCTCCGGGACAGACGCCTACGAGCAGTACTTC
TRBV29-1	TRBJ2-7	.	TRBD1	CSVAPGQVPYEQYF	TGCAGCGTCGCCCCGGGACAGGTCCCGTACGAGCAGTACTTC
TRBV27	TRBJ1-6	.	.	CASSLNLFVSYNSPLHF	TGTGCCAGCAGTTTAAATCTTTTTGTGTCCTATAATTCACCCCTCCACTTT
TRBV28	TRBJ1-5	.	TRBD1	CASSWGQRLWDQPQHF	TGTGCCAGCAGTTGGGGACAGCGTCTATGGGATCAGCCCCAGCATTTT
TRBV27	TRBJ2-7	.	TRBD1	CASRNRGSYEQYF	TGTGCCAGCAGAAACAGGGGATCCTACGAGCAGTACTTC
TRBV4-3	TRBJ1-3	few	.	CASRGGWGNTIYF	TGCGCCAGCAGGGGGGGGTGGGGAAACACCATATATTTT